This TCR beta chain is from a study of a mutant IDH1 vaccine in newly diagnosed glioma. Study context: There were 62.5% males and around 38% females among treated patients, whose mean age was 40.4 years. Earlier therapy was either radiotherapy, temozolomide, or both, and most got both.

Germline CDR1 SGHNT, CDR2 YYREEE (reference sequence). There are 13 residues in the CDR3. Trimming left V 0 bases short and J 7 bases short, with 7 bases between. The sample's time point: baseline, week 1 (first vaccination visit). As to treatment: pre-vaccination baseline after standard-of-care therapy. Assay used: immunoSEQ multiplex PCR; TCRdb lists only in-frame clones, some missing. The sample has tens of thousands of clones; 83% are singletons. The clonotype originates from a woman in her forties or fifties with glioma. The sequences come from PBMCs, collected from a glioma patient treated with radiotherapy, temozolomide or both. The V call is TRBV5-4, the J call TRBJ1-4, with no clear D. The CDR3 coding sequence is TGTGCCAGCAGCTTGGCCCAGGCTGAAAAACTGTTTTTT. Protein sequence: CASSLAQAEKLFF.